The 2 T cell receptor beta chains below were found in one sample sequenced in a study of blood T cells in healthy people across ages. Next came a second PCR, run for about 6 to 12 cycles, which used a sample-barcoded 5' primer along with a J-beta primer mix. TCRdb redid the calling of the 5' RACE reads with MiXCR, one entry per CDR3 protein. Of hundreds of thousands of distinct CDR3 sequences in the sample, 32% were seen once. The sample consisted of blood. All receptors come from a woman aged 80 or over in good health.

The sample holds many counts of this clonotype. This chain uses TRBV7-9 with TRBJ2-6; D may correspond to TRBD1 or TRBD2 (5 bases each). Germline V gene sequence: CDR1 SEHNR, CDR2 FQNEAQ (reference sequence). This CDR3 is 17 amino acids long. Trimming stripped 3 bases from V and 4 bases from J, with 16 bases between. The CDR3 DNA reads TGTGCCAGCAGCTTCGGGACGGGCGTGCGAGGGGCCAACGTCCTGACTTTC. This gives the protein CASSFGTGVRGANVLTF.

CDR3 in DNA: TGTGCCGTTCGGACGTCAACTAATGAAAAACTGTTTTTT. Residues: CAVRTSTNEKLFF. The chain carries TRBV10-3 and TRBJ1-4; no firm D call. V shed 11 bases and J shed 0 bases, with 10 bases lying between them. Germline V lookup: CDR1 ENHRY, CDR2 SYGVKD. The CDR3 is 13 amino acids.